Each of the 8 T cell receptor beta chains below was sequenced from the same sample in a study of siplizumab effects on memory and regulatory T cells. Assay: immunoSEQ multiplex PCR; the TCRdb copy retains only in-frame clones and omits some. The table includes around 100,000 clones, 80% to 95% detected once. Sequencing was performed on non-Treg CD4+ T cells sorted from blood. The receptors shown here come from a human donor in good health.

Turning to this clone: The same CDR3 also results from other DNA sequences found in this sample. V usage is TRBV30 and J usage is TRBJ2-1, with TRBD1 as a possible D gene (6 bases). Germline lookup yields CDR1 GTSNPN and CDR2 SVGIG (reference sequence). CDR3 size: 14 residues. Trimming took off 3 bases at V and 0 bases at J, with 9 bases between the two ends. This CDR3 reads CAWSVGHSYNEQFF. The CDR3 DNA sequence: TGTGCCTGGAGCGTGGGACACTCCTACAATGAGCAGTTCTTC.

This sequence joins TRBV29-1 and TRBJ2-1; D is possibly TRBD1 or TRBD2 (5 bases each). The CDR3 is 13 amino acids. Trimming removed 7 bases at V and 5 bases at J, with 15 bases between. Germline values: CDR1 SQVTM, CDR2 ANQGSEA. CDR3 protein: CSAPRSGHNEQFF. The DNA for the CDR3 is TGCAGCGCCCCTAGGTCGGGGCACAATGAGCAGTTCTTC.

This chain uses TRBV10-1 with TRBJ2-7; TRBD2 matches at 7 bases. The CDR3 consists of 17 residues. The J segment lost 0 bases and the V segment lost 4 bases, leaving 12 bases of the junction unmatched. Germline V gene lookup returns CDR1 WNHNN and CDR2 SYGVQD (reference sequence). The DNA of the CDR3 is TGCGCCAGCAGTGCGATCAGAGCGGGATTAAGCTCCTACGAGCAGTACTTC. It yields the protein CASSAIRAGLSSYEQYF.

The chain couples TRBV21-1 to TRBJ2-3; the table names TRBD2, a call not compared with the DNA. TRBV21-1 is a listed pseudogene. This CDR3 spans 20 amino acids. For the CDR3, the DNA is TGTGCCAGCAGCAAACCAAAAGGGACTAGCGGGAGGGCCTTGGCAGATACGCAGTATTTT. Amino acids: CASSKPKGTSGRALADTQYF.

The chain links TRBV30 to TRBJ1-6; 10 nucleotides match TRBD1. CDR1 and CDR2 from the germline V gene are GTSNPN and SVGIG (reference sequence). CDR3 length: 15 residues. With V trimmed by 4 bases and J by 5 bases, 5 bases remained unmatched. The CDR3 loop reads CAWTRDRGNNSPLHF. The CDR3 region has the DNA TGTGCCTGGACTCGGGACAGGGGAAATAATTCACCCCTCCACTTT.

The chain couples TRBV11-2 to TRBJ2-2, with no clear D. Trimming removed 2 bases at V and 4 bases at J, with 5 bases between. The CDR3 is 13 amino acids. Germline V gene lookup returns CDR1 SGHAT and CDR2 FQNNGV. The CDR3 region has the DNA TGTGCCAGCAGCTTACATCTCACCGGGGAGCTGTTTTTT. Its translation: CASSLHLTGELFF.

CDR3 in DNA: TGTGCCAGCTCACCGCAACTAGCGGGAGGGAAAATCAATGAGCAGTTCTTC. Amino acid sequence: CASSPQLAGGKINEQFF. The chain has TRBV18 and TRBJ2-1, with 13 bases matching TRBD2. CDR1 and CDR2 from the germline V gene are KGHSH and LQKENI. V gave up 3 bases and J gave up 6 bases; unmatched junction bases: 8. The CDR3 totals 17 residues. Based on the CDR3 plus reference TRBV18 and TRBJ2-1, the full variable domain is NAGVMQNPRHLVRRRGQEARLRCSPMKGHSHVYWYRQLPEEGLKFMVYLQKENIIDESGMPKERFSAEFPKEGPSILRIQQVVRGDSAAYFCASSPQLAGGKINEQFFGPGTRLTVL.

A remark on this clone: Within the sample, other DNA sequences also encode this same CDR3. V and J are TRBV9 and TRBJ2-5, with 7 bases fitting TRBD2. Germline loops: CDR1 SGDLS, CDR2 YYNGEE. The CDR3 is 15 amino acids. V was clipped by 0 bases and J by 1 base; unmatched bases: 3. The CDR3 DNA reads TGTGCCAGCAGCGTAGAGTCTAGCGGCCAAGAGACCCAGTACTTC. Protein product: CASSVESSGQETQYF. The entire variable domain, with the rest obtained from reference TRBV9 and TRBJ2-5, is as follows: DSGVTQTPKHLITATGQRVTLRCSPRSGDLSVYWYQQSLDQGLQFLIQYYNGEERAKGNILERFSAQQFPDLHSELNLSSLELGDSALYFCASSVESSGQETQYFGPGTRLLVL.